Only a few counts were recorded for the clone carrying this T cell receptor (beta chain). This entry comes from a study of response to subunit inactivated influenza vaccine. TCRdb passed the RT-PCR reads through MiXCR, listing each CDR3 protein once. The sample lists about 540,000 distinct CDR3 sequences; roughly 25% were seen once. This CDR3 has 15 residues. Trimming shortened V by 4 bases and J by 0 bases, and 12 bases separated the two germline ends. CDR1 is SGHAT and CDR2 is FQDESV in the germline V gene (reference sequence). The same specimen was also included in a second study, on T cells expressing NK-cell markers. That paper notes: The authors made TCR beta cDNA libraries by 5'RACE template switching. This switching added a universal primer site and UMIs. From sorted CD3+CD56+NKG2C+, CD3+CD56+NKG2C- and CD3+CD56-NKG2C+ T cells came the TCR beta repertoires. The eight sequenced donors comprised seven who were HCMV-seropositive and one who was seronegative. Each of 6 or 7 donors carried dominant NKG2C+ clonotypes accounting for roughly 1.0-8% of CD8+ T cells.

The V call is TRBV11-1, the J call TRBJ1-2; D remains ambiguous. The specimen comprised CD4+ T cells sorted from PBMCs, sampled 11 to 12 days after vaccination. The clonotype comes from a man over 45 who received an inactivated influenza vaccine. CDR3 sequence reads: CASSSYRESNYGYTF. CDR3 DNA: TGTGCCAGCAGCTCCTACAGAGAATCTAACTATGGCTACACCTTC.